This TCR beta chain was identified during a study of blood T cell repertoires in COVID-19. Study background: Acute-phase and convalescent COVID-19 samples originated in the United States, Italy and Spain. The cDNA or gDNA used as material had been derived from T cells, B-cell-depleted T cells, or PBMCs.

CDR1 and CDR2 from the germline V gene are SNHLY and FYNNEI. The CDR3 has 14 amino acids. V was pared by 2 bases and J by 6 bases, with 6 bases of the junction left unmatched. Authors' analysis steps: Nucleated cell counts were estimated from reference gene primer amplification. Assay: immunoSEQ multiplex PCR; the TCRdb copy retains only in-frame clones and omits some. V, J and clone size are taken as reported in that table, and D and trimming were inferred from the DNA itself. The sample has 300,000 to 350,000 clones, around 90% seen once. The Seattle patients joined while their infection was active and were tracked longitudinally afterward.

The chain carries TRBV2 and TRBJ1-1; TRBD1 matches 7 bases. The receptor's source is a woman in her sixties or seventies with COVID-19, enrolled during active disease. The material sequenced was peripheral blood. The CDR3 region has the DNA TGTGCCAGCAGTGAAAGAAGGACAGGACCTGAAGCTTTCTTT. Amino acids: CASSERRTGPEAFF.